This T cell receptor beta chain appears in the sequencing data of a study of blood T cells in healthy people across ages. Study-level results: Whereas aged donors had fewer naive CD4+ cells, long-lived donors had more of them and higher diversity.

In terms of origin and age, donors were healthy Caucasian individuals from Russia aged roughly 6 to 100. This CDR3 is built from 11 residues. The V gene's germline CDR1 is SNHLY and CDR2 FYNNEI. Trimming stripped 1 base from V and 7 bases from J, with 5 bases between. With a J-beta primer mix and a sample-barcoded 5' primer, a second PCR ran roughly 7 to 11 cycles. MiXCR, applied by TCRdb to the 5' RACE reads, yields one record per CDR3 protein. The sample carries approximately 810,000 distinct CDR3 sequences, under 35% recorded once. This clonotype was detected a few times. Its target is unknown. The J gene is TRBJ2-7, the V gene TRBV2, with D tentatively TRBD2 (5 bases). The clonotype was recovered from a woman at least 80 years old in good health. The sample comprised blood. The chain's CDR3 is CASSEGTEQYF. CDR3 nucleotides: TGTGCCAGCAGTGAAGGGACTGAGCAGTACTTC.